This TCR beta chain was identified in a study of T cell clones after liver transplantation. In the study overall: Apart from a few HCV-positive recipients, transplants were for non-autoimmune, non-viral reasons.

The method was immunoSEQ multiplex PCR; TCRdb's version includes in-frame clones alone and lacks a portion of them. Of around 100,000 clones listed, around 84% are singletons. The receptor's source is a human patient who received a liver transplant. Some T cells may be transferred from the graft donor. Sample: CD4+ T cells from blood, taken 45 to 50 months after liver transplant.

The CDR3: CASSSTGTGRYVNEKLFF. CDR3 nucleotides: TGTGCCAGCAGCTCAACCGGGACAGGGCGCTATGTTAATGAAAAACTGTTTTTT. The chain uses TRBV5-6 and TRBJ1-4, with 9 positions matching TRBD1. V lost 3 bases, J lost 4 bases, and 13 bases stayed unmatched. The CDR3 spans 18 residues. From germline, CDR1 is SGHDT and CDR2 YYEEEE. The complete variable domain, with remaining parts taken from reference TRBV5-6 and TRBJ1-4, reads DAGVTQSPTHLIKTRGQQVTLRCSPKSGHDTVSWYQQALGQGPQFIFQYYEEEERQRGNFPDRFSGHQFPNYSSELNVNALLLGDSALYLCASSSTGTGRYVNEKLFFGSGTQLSVL.